This entry lists 21 T cell receptor beta chains sequenced from one sample in a study of blood T cell repertoires in COVID-19 (TCRdb year 2020). The library was generated by the immunoSEQ multiplex PCR assay. What TCRdb holds here is the immuneACCESS table cut down to in-frame rearrangements. Part of the clones is not present; checked against another copy, under half of the missing clones reflect an unresolved V gene, and the others are unexplained. This sample lists around 140,000 clones; more than 80% were detected once. Clones ranked in the top ten supply 4.5% to 6% of the sample. Sequenced input: peripheral blood. The receptors here all came from a human donor in a cohort sampled during active COVID-19.

Concerning this clone itself: The same CDR3 arises from other DNA sequences in this sample as well. This rearrangement joins TRBV5-1 to TRBJ2-3, with 7 bases fitting TRBD2. The CDR3 has 17 amino acids. The V gene's germline CDR1 is SGHRS and CDR2 YFSETQ. V dropped 3 bases and J dropped 1; count of bases not matched to a gene: 11. The CDR3 DNA follows: TGCGCCAGCAGCTCGTTGCCCCAGCGGGGTCGCACAGATACGCAGTATTTT. This codes for CASSSLPQRGRTDTQYF.

The chain carries TRBV27 and TRBJ2-5, with D perhaps TRBD2 (6 bases). Trimming took 6 bases from V and 4 from J, leaving 21 bases between them. Germline V gene data show CDR1 as MNHEY and CDR2 as SMNVEV (reference sequence). The CDR3 totals 16 residues. The CDR3 DNA sequence: TGTGCCAGCAGCTCCTTAAGGGACTCCGGGGGAGAGACCCAGTACTTC. It specifies CASSSLRDSGGETQYF.

The V gene is TRBV29-1, the J gene TRBJ2-2; 8 bases match TRBD1. With 4 bases clipped from V and 3 bases from J, the junction kept 4 bases outside the gene matches. Germline V gives CDR1 SQVTM, CDR2 ANQGSEA. CDR3 size: 14 residues. The CDR3 region has the DNA TGCAGCGTTGGTCAGGGGGCGGACACCGGGGAGCTGTTTTTT. Translation: CSVGQGADTGELFF.

This clone was detected only once. The V call is TRBV9, the J call TRBJ1-1, with D possibly being TRBD1 (6 bases). Germline V gene data show CDR1 as SGDLS and CDR2 as YYNGEE. The CDR3 sequence is 17 residues long. V lost 1 base, J lost 5 bases, and 21 bases lay in between. CDR3 bases: TGTGCCAGCAGCGTATCGCTGGGGGGGCCCGGGGGAACTGAAGCTTTCTTT. Protein sequence: CASSVSLGGPGGTEAFF.

This chain uses TRBV3-1 (or the pseudogene TRBV3-2) with TRBJ2-3, with 8 bases identical to TRBD2. CDR1 is LGHDT, CDR2 YNNKEL, per germline (reference sequence). There are 19 residues in the CDR3. The V segment lost 1 base and the J segment 0 bases; nucleotides outside the gene matches: 12. The CDR3 reads CASSQVSVAGGLSTDTQYF. The DNA of the CDR3 is TGTGCCAGCAGCCAAGTGAGTGTGGCGGGAGGACTCAGCACAGATACGCAGTATTTT.

The V and J genes are TRBV2 and TRBJ2-2, with 12 bases that match TRBD1. Germline CDR1 SNHLY, CDR2 FYNNEI. The CDR3 has 15 residues. Losses at the gene ends were 8 bases for V and 5 bases for J; bases not matched to a gene: 6. As DNA, the CDR3 is TGTGCCAGCGATGGGACAGGGGGCCTGACCGGGGAGCTGTTTTTT. This sequence encodes CASDGTGGLTGELFF.

The V call is TRBV29-1, the J call TRBJ1-1, with D maybe TRBD1 (5 bases). Trimming shortened V by 7 bases and J by 0 bases, and 12 bases separated the two germline ends. The CDR3 is 13 amino acids. Germline CDR1 and CDR2: SQVTM and ANQGSEA. DNA of the CDR3: TGCAGCGGGGGGGAGGTTCTGAACACTGAAGCTTTCTTT. Translation gives CSGGEVLNTEAFF. Looking up the rest from reference TRBV29-1 and TRBJ1-1 gives the full variable domain: SAVISQKPSRDICQRGTSLTIQCQVDSQVTMMFWYRQQPGQSLTLIATANQGSEATYESGFVIDKFPISRPNLTFSTLTVSNMSPEDSSIYLCSGGEVLNTEAFFGQGTRLTVV.

The rearrangement joins TRBV7-2 to TRBJ2-1; 7 nucleotides agree with TRBD2. The CDR3 consists of 19 residues. The V segment lost 0 bases and the J segment 2 bases; nucleotides outside the gene matches: 13. CDR1 and CDR2 (germline): SGHTA, FQGNSA. The CDR3 loop is CASSLAHISREGPYNEQFF. The CDR3 DNA sequence: TGTGCCAGCAGCTTAGCGCATATATCGAGGGAGGGCCCCTACAATGAGCAGTTCTTC.

V usage is TRBV28 and J usage is TRBJ2-1; D is possibly TRBD2 (5 bases). Germline lookup yields CDR1 MDHEN and CDR2 SYDVKM. The CDR3 has 16 residues. The V end lost 5 bases, the J end lost 2 bases, and 16 bases lay between the germline ends. DNA of the CDR3: TGTGCCAGCAGTCCGCTGTTGGAGGACCCCTACAATGAGCAGTTCTTC. Translating it yields CASSPLLEDPYNEQFF. The variable domain in full, completed from reference TRBV28 and TRBJ2-1, reads DVKVTQSSRYLVKRTGEKVFLECVQDMDHENMFWYRQDPGLGLRLIYFSYDVKMKEKGDIPEGYSVSREKKERFSLILESASTNQTSMYLCASSPLLEDPYNEQFFGPGTRLTVL.

This clone has only one observation. This chain connects TRBV27 to TRBJ2-2; maybe TRBD2 (7 bases). Germline V gene lookup returns CDR1 MNHEY and CDR2 SMNVEV (reference sequence). The CDR3 loop spans 18 amino acids. The ends were cut back, 1 base at V and 0 bases at J, with 15 bases in the middle. In DNA form, the CDR3 reads TGTGCCAGCAGTTTATGGGGGGGGCTAGCCTCGAACACCGGGGAGCTGTTTTTT. Amino acid sequence: CASSLWGGLASNTGELFF.

CDR3 in DNA: TGCAGCGTTGCACAGGGAGGGGGCAATCAGCCCCAGCATTTT. Protein sequence: CSVAQGGGNQPQHF. The V gene is TRBV29-1, the J gene TRBJ1-5; a possible D gene is TRBD1 (6 bases). CDR3 size: 14 residues. V shed 4 bases and J shed 2 bases, with 12 bases lying between them. From germline, CDR1 is SQVTM and CDR2 ANQGSEA.

This chain uses TRBV3-1 (or the pseudogene TRBV3-2) with TRBJ1-2; D gene uncertain. The CDR3 length is 16 residues. Germline CDR1 reads LGHDT; CDR2 reads YNNKEL (reference sequence). Trimming cost V 0 bases and J 6 bases, with 17 bases left between them. DNA for the CDR3: TGTGCCAGCAGCCAAGATCCTAGCGGGCCCTACAATGGCTACACCTTC. This sequence encodes CASSQDPSGPYNGYTF.

The chain carries TRBV5-6 and TRBJ2-7, with 9 bases matching TRBD2. The CDR3 length is 16 residues. V dropped 1 base and J dropped 6; count of bases not matched to a gene: 11. Looked up from germline, CDR1 is SGHDT and CDR2 is YYEEEE. The CDR3 spells CASSLPSGTSLREQYF. In DNA, the CDR3 is TGTGCCAGCAGCTTGCCCTCCGGGACTAGCCTTCGCGAGCAGTACTTC.

The genes are TRBV2 and TRBJ1-2; 8 positions match TRBD1. Trimming cost V 6 bases and J 1 base; bases outside gene matches: 10. This CDR3 region has 16 residues. From germline, CDR1 is SNHLY and CDR2 FYNNEI. CDR3 protein: CASRDSGTGRNYGYTF. The CDR3 DNA reads as TGTGCCAGCAGGGACTCGGGGACAGGACGTAACTATGGCTACACCTTC.

This clone came up once. The rearrangement uses TRBV19 and TRBJ1-1; 10 bases line up with TRBD1. V lost 4 bases to trimming and J lost 6 bases; unmatched junction nucleotides: 8. The CDR3 is made up of 15 amino acids. Germline V gives CDR1 LNHDA, CDR2 SQIVND (reference sequence). CDR3 protein: CASSTRQGASAEAFF. As DNA, the CDR3 is TGTGCCAGTAGTACGAGACAGGGGGCCTCCGCTGAAGCTTTCTTT.

This chain uses TRBV6-1 with TRBJ1-4, with D perhaps TRBD1 (6 bases). The germline V gene encodes CDR1 MNHNS and CDR2 SASEGT. The V end was cut by 2 bases, the J end by 5 bases, with 12 bases between. This CDR3 is 15 amino acids long. CDR3 sequence (DNA): TGTGCCAGCAGTGAATTGGGGGCCAGCAATGAAAAACTGTTTTTT. Protein product: CASSELGASNEKLFF.

The count of this clone is one. V usage is TRBV5-1 and J usage is TRBJ2-5, with D possibly TRBD2 on 5 matching bases. This CDR3 region has 13 residues. V was shortened by 4 bases and J by 3 bases, with 10 bases between the two germline ends. CDR1 and CDR2 from the germline V gene are SGHRS and YFSETQ. The CDR3 loop is CASSPGWEETQYF. For the CDR3, the DNA is TGCGCCAGCAGCCCGGGGTGGGAAGAGACCCAGTACTTC.

The chain is built from TRBV6-5 and TRBJ2-1; 9 nucleotides agree with TRBD2. The CDR3 is made up of 16 amino acids. The V gene end was trimmed by 0 bases and the J gene end by 6 bases; junction bases not matched to a gene: 6. Germline V lookup: CDR1 MNHEY, CDR2 SVGAGI. CDR3 amino acids: CASSYSTAGGPNEQFF. In DNA, the CDR3 is TGTGCCAGCAGTTACTCTACCGCGGGAGGGCCCAATGAGCAGTTCTTC.

V usage is TRBV7-8 and J usage is TRBJ1-5; no clear D. This CDR3 has 15 residues. V lost 1 base to trimming and J lost 6 bases, with 13 bases between them. Germline CDR1 is SGHVS and CDR2 is FQNEAQ. CDR3 DNA: TGTGCCAGCAGCTTAGAAAGAGGAGTTGGTCAGCCCCAGCATTTT. Encoded protein: CASSLERGVGQPQHF.

Here the CDR3 reads CASSSTLAGDQETQYF. Here the CDR3 DNA reads TGTGCCAGCAGTTCAACACTAGCGGGGGACCAAGAGACCCAGTACTTC. V and J are TRBV28 and TRBJ2-5; 11 nucleotides match TRBD2. CDR3 length: 16 residues. Per the germline V gene, CDR1 is MDHEN and CDR2 is SYDVKM. Germline trimming cut 4 bases from V and 0 bases from J; bases unmatched to any gene: 4.

This rearrangement joins TRBV6-5 to TRBJ1-2; 8 nucleotides match TRBD1. V lost 5 bases to trimming and J lost 7 bases; unmatched junction nucleotides: 12. Looked up from germline, CDR1 is MNHEY and CDR2 is SVGAGI. The CDR3 has 15 amino acids. This CDR3 reads CASSIQGQELRGYTF. DNA for the CDR3: TGTGCCAGCAGTATCCAGGGACAGGAACTCCGTGGCTACACCTTC.